This is a list of T cell receptor beta chains from one sample in a study of early T cells in non-severe SARS-CoV-2 infection. TCRdb reanalysed the 5' RACE reads using MiXCR and keeps one entry per CDR3 protein. Here the sample spans 55,000 to 70,000 distinct CDR3 sequences, 4.5% to 7% being singletons. Input material: whole blood. The source is an adult who was a healthcare worker with PCR-confirmed SARS-CoV-2 infection or an uninfected control (not recorded which). Both conserved end residues are part of each CDR3. A D gene is named only where the DNA matches it firmly. Not every row has a clone size; where given, it reads once, few, many or a size class.

V gene: TRBV27; D gene: TRBD2; clone size: -; J gene: TRBJ2-3; CDR3 DNA: TGTGCCAGCAGTCGGCCGGGACTAGCGGGAGGGCCTACAGATACGCAGTATTTT; CDR3 protein: CASSRPGLAGGPTDTQYF
V gene: TRBV5-5; D gene: TRBD1; clone size: -; J gene: TRBJ1-2; CDR3 DNA: TGTGCCAGCACAGGGGGGACAACTTATGGCTACACCTTC; CDR3 protein: CASTGGTTYGYTF
V gene: TRBV19; D gene: -; clone size: many; J gene: TRBJ2-1; CDR3 DNA: TGTGCCAGTAGTTTCCCGCGCACCTCCTACAATGAGCAGTTCTTC; CDR3 protein: CASSFPRTSYNEQFF
V gene: TRBV6-4; D gene: -; clone size: many; J gene: TRBJ2-1; CDR3 DNA: TGTGCCAGCAGTGGGAGCCTAGGGACCCATGAGCAGTTCTTC; CDR3 protein: CASSGSLGTHEQFF
V gene: TRBV4-3; D gene: -; clone size: few; J gene: TRBJ2-3; CDR3 DNA: TGCGCCAGCAGCCAAGTTCTCCTAGTTCCAGATACGCAGTATTTT; CDR3 protein: CASSQVLLVPDTQYF
V gene: TRBV7-2; D gene: TRBD2; clone size: many; J gene: TRBJ2-2; CDR3 DNA: TGTGCCAGCAGCTCATACGCCGGGACTAACTCGAACACCGGGGAGCTGTTTTTT; CDR3 protein: CASSSYAGTNSNTGELFF
V gene: TRBV2; D gene: -; clone size: -; J gene: TRBJ1-6; CDR3 DNA: TGTGCCAGCAGTGATAATTCACCCCTCCACTTT; CDR3 protein: CASSDNSPLHF
V gene: TRBV7-2; D gene: -; clone size: many; J gene: TRBJ2-7; CDR3 DNA: TGTGCCAGCGCCCTGGAAGCCGCTGTATTCGAGCAGTACTTC; CDR3 protein: CASALEAAVFEQYF
V gene: TRBV25-1; D gene: -; clone size: many; J gene: TRBJ1-1; CDR3 DNA: TGTGCCAGCAGTGAATTAGAGGGCGGTTTGAACACTGAAGCTTTCTTT; CDR3 protein: CASSELEGGLNTEAFF
V gene: TRBV6-1; D gene: -; clone size: few; J gene: TRBJ2-2; CDR3 DNA: TGTGCCAGCAGTGAAGCAGCGTGGGCGGACACCGGGGAGCTGTTTTTT; CDR3 protein: CASSEAAWADTGELFF
V gene: TRBV12-3/TRBV12-4; D gene: -; clone size: -; J gene: TRBJ2-5; CDR3 DNA: TGTGCCAGCAGTTTATCCCGGGGGCCGCAGGAGACCCAGTACTTC; CDR3 protein: CASSLSRGPQETQYF
V gene: TRBV5-1; D gene: TRBD1; clone size: few; J gene: TRBJ2-7; CDR3 DNA: TGCGCCAGCAGTCCCGGGACAGGGCACGAGCAGTACTTC; CDR3 protein: CASSPGTGHEQYF
V gene: TRBV18; D gene: -; clone size: many; J gene: TRBJ2-1; CDR3 DNA: TGTGCCAGCTCAGGCCGGAGAAATTACAATGAGCAGTTCTTC; CDR3 protein: CASSGRRNYNEQFF
V gene: TRBV12-3/TRBV12-4; D gene: TRBD1; clone size: -; J gene: TRBJ2-7; CDR3 DNA: TGTGCCAGCAGTTTCCGGGACAGCACGACCTCCTACGAGCAGTACTTC; CDR3 protein: CASSFRDSTTSYEQYF
V gene: TRBV30; D gene: -; clone size: many; J gene: TRBJ2-7; CDR3 DNA: TGTGCCTGGAGGAATAGTCCAGCCTACGAGCAGTACTTC; CDR3 protein: CAWRNSPAYEQYF
V gene: TRBV7-9; D gene: TRBD2; clone size: -; J gene: TRBJ2-5; CDR3 DNA: TGTGCCAGCAGCTTGGGGCCTGGCGGGGGTTTCCAAGAGACCCAGTACTTC; CDR3 protein: CASSLGPGGGFQETQYF
V gene: TRBV12-5; D gene: -; clone size: many; J gene: TRBJ1-5; CDR3 DNA: TGTGCTAGTGGTTCAAATAGGGATCAGCCCCAGCATTTT; CDR3 protein: CASGSNRDQPQHF
V gene: TRBV29-1; D gene: -; clone size: many; J gene: TRBJ2-6; CDR3 DNA: TGCAGCCGGGGACGGTCTGGGGCCAACGTCCTGACTTTC; CDR3 protein: CSRGRSGANVLTF
V gene: TRBV6-2/TRBV6-3; D gene: -; clone size: few; J gene: TRBJ2-5; CDR3 DNA: TGTGCCAGCAGTTACCCGCCTACACTCCAAGAGACCCAGTACTTC; CDR3 protein: CASSYPPTLQETQYF
V gene: TRBV30; D gene: -; clone size: few; J gene: TRBJ2-1; CDR3 DNA: TGTGCCTGGAGTGCTGGGAAATACAATGAGCAGTTCTTC; CDR3 protein: CAWSAGKYNEQFF
V gene: TRBV7-9; D gene: -; clone size: -; J gene: TRBJ1-5; CDR3 DNA: TGTGCCAGCAGCTTGTGGGGGGCGGATCAGCCCCAGCATTTT; CDR3 protein: CASSLWGADQPQHF
V gene: TRBV20-1; D gene: TRBD2; clone size: medium-sized; J gene: TRBJ2-7; CDR3 DNA: TGCAGTGCAAAAAGAATTGGACTAGCCTACGAGCAGTACTTC; CDR3 protein: CSAKRIGLAYEQYF
V gene: TRBV14; D gene: -; clone size: many; J gene: TRBJ2-2; CDR3 DNA: TGTGCCAGCAGCCTTGCCGGGACGGTGAACACCGGGGAGCTGTTTTTT; CDR3 protein: CASSLAGTVNTGELFF
V gene: TRBV9; D gene: TRBD1; clone size: -; J gene: TRBJ1-4; CDR3 DNA: TGTGCCAGCAGCGTAAGCGGACAGGGGGATCGAAAACTGTTTTTT; CDR3 protein: CASSVSGQGDRKLFF
V gene: TRBV12-3/TRBV12-4; D gene: -; clone size: many; J gene: TRBJ1-3; CDR3 DNA: TGTGCCAGCAGGGTCGCGGGGGTAAAATTGCTACCGGGAAACACCATATATTTT; CDR3 protein: CASRVAGVKLLPGNTIYF
V gene: TRBV7-2; D gene: -; clone size: many; J gene: TRBJ2-7; CDR3 DNA: TGTGCCAGCAGCGCCCCGGGACAAGATCCCTACGAGCAGTACTTC; CDR3 protein: CASSAPGQDPYEQYF
V gene: TRBV7-2; D gene: TRBD1; clone size: many; J gene: TRBJ1-5; CDR3 DNA: TGTGCCAGCAGCGCTGGGACAGGGAGGATGAATCAGCCCCAGCATTTT; CDR3 protein: CASSAGTGRMNQPQHF
V gene: TRBV7-2; D gene: TRBD1; clone size: many; J gene: TRBJ1-2; CDR3 DNA: TGTGCCAGCAGCTGGGACAGGGGCTATGGCTACACCTTC; CDR3 protein: CASSWDRGYGYTF
V gene: TRBV6-5; D gene: -; clone size: many; J gene: TRBJ2-1; CDR3 DNA: TGTGCCAGCAGTTACTCGACAGGGAGGTATGAGCAGTTCTTC; CDR3 protein: CASSYSTGRYEQFF
V gene: TRBV10-2; D gene: TRBD1; clone size: -; J gene: TRBJ2-1; CDR3 DNA: TGCGCCAGCGTACCGGGACAGGGCTTGAGGCAGTTCTTC; CDR3 protein: CASVPGQGLRQFF
V gene: TRBV7-3; D gene: TRBD2; clone size: -; J gene: TRBJ2-5; CDR3 DNA: TGTGCCAGCAGCCCTGGGGAGGGAGGGAGACGGACCCAGTACTTC; CDR3 protein: CASSPGEGGRRTQYF
V gene: TRBV4-1; D gene: -; clone size: many; J gene: TRBJ1-5; CDR3 DNA: TGCGCCAGCAGCCAAGATCGCGAATACGTAGGTCAGCCCCAGCATTTT; CDR3 protein: CASSQDREYVGQPQHF
V gene: TRBV27; D gene: TRBD1; clone size: few; J gene: TRBJ1-1; CDR3 DNA: TGTGCCAGCAGTCCGAGACAGGGGGCGGTTACTGAAGCTTTCTTT; CDR3 protein: CASSPRQGAVTEAFF
V gene: TRBV20-1; D gene: -; clone size: many; J gene: TRBJ1-6; CDR3 DNA: TGCAGTGCTAGGGGGGACTGGAATTCACCCCTCCACTTT; CDR3 protein: CSARGDWNSPLHF
V gene: TRBV14; D gene: TRBD1; clone size: -; J gene: TRBJ2-2; CDR3 DNA: TGTGCCAGCAGCCCCGGGACAGCCTCGAACACCGGGGAGCTGTTTTTT; CDR3 protein: CASSPGTASNTGELFF
V gene: TRBV28; D gene: -; clone size: -; J gene: TRBJ2-3; CDR3 DNA: TGTGCCAGCAGTACCCCAGGGGCACAATATACGCAGTATTTT; CDR3 protein: CASSTPGAQYTQYF
V gene: TRBV7-9; D gene: -; clone size: medium-sized; J gene: TRBJ2-1; CDR3 DNA: TGTGCCAGCAGCCCCCCGAAGTCCTCAGGCGATGAGCAGTTCTTC; CDR3 protein: CASSPPKSSGDEQFF
V gene: TRBV5-1; D gene: TRBD2; clone size: many; J gene: TRBJ2-1; CDR3 DNA: TGCGCCAGCAGCACGACGACTAGCGGGAACTACAATGAGCAGTTCTTC; CDR3 protein: CASSTTTSGNYNEQFF
V gene: TRBV30; D gene: -; clone size: few; J gene: TRBJ1-2; CDR3 DNA: TGTGCCTGTCCAGGGAACTATGGCTACACCTTC; CDR3 protein: CACPGNYGYTF
V gene: TRBV20-1; D gene: -; clone size: few; J gene: TRBJ1-5; CDR3 DNA: TGCAGTGCTAGAGCGGGGGATACCTACAATCAGCCCCAGCATTTT; CDR3 protein: CSARAGDTYNQPQHF
V gene: TRBV4-1; D gene: -; clone size: many; J gene: TRBJ1-2; CDR3 DNA: TGCGCCAGCAGCCAAGATGGCCAGGGAGGTCCCTATGGCTACACCTTC; CDR3 protein: CASSQDGQGGPYGYTF
V gene: TRBV5-1; D gene: -; clone size: many; J gene: TRBJ1-1; CDR3 DNA: TGCGCCAGCAGCCTGGAGGAGGATTACACTGAAGCTTTCTTT; CDR3 protein: CASSLEEDYTEAFF
V gene: TRBV4-3; D gene: TRBD1; clone size: many; J gene: TRBJ2-7; CDR3 DNA: TGCGCCAGCAGCCAAAGCTCGACAGGGCCCCCCGAGCAGTACTTC; CDR3 protein: CASSQSSTGPPEQYF
V gene: TRBV12-5; D gene: -; clone size: few; J gene: TRBJ1-2; CDR3 DNA: TGTGCTAGTGGCCCGGAGGGACGGCACTATGGCTACACCTTC; CDR3 protein: CASGPEGRHYGYTF
V gene: TRBV10-2; D gene: TRBD1; clone size: -; J gene: TRBJ1-2; CDR3 DNA: TGCGCCAGCAGTGGTACCCAGGGGGCACTGAGGGTCGGCTACACCTTC; CDR3 protein: CASSGTQGALRVGYTF
V gene: TRBV11-2; D gene: -; clone size: many; J gene: TRBJ2-1; CDR3 DNA: TGTGCCAGCACCCGAGACAGGAACTATGAGCAGTTCTTC; CDR3 protein: CASTRDRNYEQFF
V gene: TRBV20-1; D gene: TRBD1; clone size: many; J gene: TRBJ2-4; CDR3 DNA: TGCAGTGCTAGAGAGCTTGGGACAGGGGGCGGTTACATTCAGTACTTC; CDR3 protein: CSARELGTGGGYIQYF
V gene: TRBV12-3/TRBV12-4; D gene: -; clone size: many; J gene: TRBJ1-1; CDR3 DNA: TGTGCCAGCAGTTTTCGGAGGGAAATGAACACTGAAGCTTTCTTT; CDR3 protein: CASSFRREMNTEAFF
V gene: TRBV5-1; D gene: -; clone size: many; J gene: TRBJ1-1; CDR3 DNA: TGCGCCAGCAGCTTCGGGATACAGGGAAGTAAGCGGTTGAACACTGAAGCTTTCTTT; CDR3 protein: CASSFGIQGSKRLNTEAFF
V gene: TRBV7-2; D gene: -; clone size: many; J gene: TRBJ2-1; CDR3 DNA: TGTGCCAGCAGCTTGTCCCCCCGGGGCAGGAACAATGAGCAGTTCTTC; CDR3 protein: CASSLSPRGRNNEQFF
V gene: TRBV7-3; D gene: -; clone size: few; J gene: TRBJ2-2; CDR3 DNA: TGTGCCAGCAGAGGGACCTCGAACACCGGGGAGCTGTTTTTT; CDR3 protein: CASRGTSNTGELFF
V gene: TRBV5-4; D gene: TRBD1; clone size: many; J gene: TRBJ2-5; CDR3 DNA: TGTGCCAGCAGCCGGCTGGACAGGGGTGGTCAAGAGACCCAGTACTTC; CDR3 protein: CASSRLDRGGQETQYF
V gene: TRBV24-1; D gene: -; clone size: many; J gene: TRBJ2-2; CDR3 DNA: TGTGCCACGAGGGACTCCGTCGGGGAGCTGTTTTTT; CDR3 protein: CATRDSVGELFF
V gene: TRBV7-3; D gene: -; clone size: -; J gene: TRBJ2-7; CDR3 DNA: TGTGCCAGCAGCTTAACAGAGACAGACCAATCGACCATGGGCTACGAGCAGTACTTC; CDR3 protein: CASSLTETDQSTMGYEQYF
V gene: TRBV9; D gene: TRBD2; clone size: few; J gene: TRBJ2-1; CDR3 DNA: TGTGCCAGCAGCGCCACTAGCGGGGGGTTCTACAATGAGCAGTTCTTC; CDR3 protein: CASSATSGGFYNEQFF
V gene: TRBV7-2; D gene: -; clone size: many; J gene: TRBJ1-2; CDR3 DNA: TGTGCCAGCAGCTTAGTTGGCACCGCTAAGGGTGGCTACACCTTC; CDR3 protein: CASSLVGTAKGGYTF
V gene: TRBV7-8; D gene: -; clone size: many; J gene: TRBJ1-6; CDR3 DNA: TGTGCCAGCAGCTCAGTGGACCCCCGGGAGATACTCGTTCGGTCCCTCCACTTT; CDR3 protein: CASSSVDPREILVRSLHF
V gene: TRBV20-1; D gene: -; clone size: few; J gene: TRBJ1-6; CDR3 DNA: TGCAGTGCTAGACAACACAGAGGTGATTCACCCCTCCACTTT; CDR3 protein: CSARQHRGDSPLHF
V gene: TRBV27; D gene: -; clone size: medium-sized; J gene: TRBJ2-7; CDR3 DNA: TGTGCCAGCAGTCCAGCGGGTCCTTACGAGCAGTACTTC; CDR3 protein: CASSPAGPYEQYF
V gene: TRBV4-1; D gene: TRBD2; clone size: many; J gene: TRBJ2-6; CDR3 DNA: TGCGCCAGCAGGGGCTGGATCGCGGGAGTAAGTGGGGCCAACGTCCTGACTTTC; CDR3 protein: CASRGWIAGVSGANVLTF